This T cell receptor (beta chain) was observed in a study of cytomegalovirus exposure and HLA in healthy donors. Overall study findings and caveats: In vitro work confirmed that three CMV-associated chains recognize CMV antigens.

PCR employed 60 Vbeta and 13 Jbeta primers. Assay used: immunoSEQ multiplex PCR; TCRdb lists only in-frame clones, some missing. The table lists around 200,000 clones, approximately 79% of them singletons. Germline V CDR1 and CDR2: SGDLS, YYNGEE. The V gene end was trimmed by 3 bases and the J gene end by 7 bases; junction bases not matched to a gene: 5. CDR3 length: 13 amino acids. Points on this clone: Its matching antigen is unknown.

The chain recombines TRBV9 with TRBJ2-3; 7 nucleotides match TRBD1. Sequenced material: PBMCs. This receptor was taken from a man aged 35 to 55 in good health and CMV-seropositive. The CDR3 sequence is CASSAGQSNTQYF. The CDR3 DNA sequence: TGTGCCAGCAGCGCGGGACAGTCGAATACGCAGTATTTT.